A selection of T cell receptor beta chains follows, all from one sample in a study of persistence of HIV-infected CD4 T cells. No cognate antigen is known for these TCRs. Repertoires were generated with immunoSEQ multiplex PCR, while TCRdb's copy carries only in-frame clones and drops some. Of roughly 20,000 clones detected, 65% appear once; the ten largest clones hold 8% to 9%. The sequenced sample was CD4+ T cells sorted from PBMCs after roughly 19-hour stimulation, obtained from a patient who received antiretroviral therapy. These receptors all come from an adult woman with HIV who was CMV-seropositive. Both conserved end residues are part of each CDR3. The D gene is left open where the match is weak. Some rows mark clone size as missing; the rest say once, few, many or name a class of expanded clone.

CASSVGTGRKLFF	TGTGCCAGCAGTGTCGGCACAGGGAGAAAACTGTTTTTT	TRBJ1-4	TRBV2	-	-
CASSPDGTGEKQYF	TGCGCCAGCAGCCCGGACGGGACAGGGGAAAAGCAGTACTTC	TRBJ2-7	TRBV5-1	-	TRBD1
CASSLDTGDEPQHF	TGTGCCAGCAGCTTGGATACAGGGGATGAGCCCCAGCATTTT	TRBJ1-5	TRBV5-4	-	TRBD1
CASSGFRGAIFYGYTF	TGTGCCAGCAGTGGTTTTAGGGGGGCAATTTTCTATGGCTACACCTTC	TRBJ1-2	TRBV6-1	once	-
CASSTSGGSYGYTF	TGTGCCAGTAGTACCTCAGGGGGGTCATATGGCTACACCTTC	TRBJ1-2	TRBV19	-	TRBD1
CASSLTGEQGEQYF	TGCGCCAGCAGCTTGACGGGGGAGCAGGGCGAGCAGTACTTC	TRBJ2-7	TRBV5-1	-	-
CASSLDPVNTEAFF	TGTGCCAGCAGCTTAGACCCGGTGAACACTGAAGCTTTCTTT	TRBJ1-1	TRBV7-9	-	-
CASSLDNPNYGYTF	TGCGCCAGCAGCTTGGACAACCCGAACTATGGCTACACCTTC	TRBJ1-2	TRBV5-1	-	-
CASSLPPSGGINEQFF	TGTGCCAGCAGTTTACCCCCTAGCGGGGGGATAAATGAGCAGTTCTTC	TRBJ2-1	TRBV28	-	TRBD2
CASSPRGTGGYTF	TGTGCCAGCAGCCCGAGGGGTACGGGGGGCTACACCTTC	TRBJ1-2	TRBV2	few	-
CASSPWTGANEKLFF	TGTGCCAGCAGCCCCTGGACAGGGGCCAATGAAAAACTGTTTTTT	TRBJ1-4	TRBV14	-	TRBD1
CASSPTPPGQSNQPQHF	TGTGCCAGCTCACCAACCCCACCCGGACAGTCCAATCAGCCCCAGCATTTT	TRBJ1-5	TRBV18	-	-
CASSTPQSYGYTF	TGTGCCAGTAGTACCCCCCAAAGCTATGGCTACACCTTC	TRBJ1-2	TRBV19	few	-
CASRRDPITGNTIYF	TGTGCCAGCAGGAGGGACCCCATTACTGGAAACACCATATATTTT	TRBJ1-3	TRBV6-5	few	-
CASSSTYQPQHF	TGTGCCAGCAGTTCCACTTATCAGCCCCAGCATTTT	TRBJ1-5	TRBV12-3/TRBV12-4	once	-
CASSEQANQPQHF	TGTGCCAGCAGTGAGCAGGCCAATCAGCCCCAGCATTTT	TRBJ1-5	TRBV6-1	-	-
CASSRQSGHGYTF	TGTGCCAGCAGTCGACAATCCGGACATGGCTACACCTTC	TRBJ1-2	TRBV12-3/TRBV12-4	-	-
CASSYGDYSNQPQHF	TGTGCCAGCAGCTATGGGGATTATAGCAATCAGCCCCAGCATTTT	TRBJ1-5	TRBV6-2/TRBV6-3	-	-
CASTLGGQGRPGANVLTF	TGTGCCAGCACCCTTGGGGGACAGGGTCGGCCCGGGGCCAACGTCCTGACTTTC	TRBJ2-6	TRBV27	-	TRBD1
CASGLDMNTEAFF	TGTGCTAGTGGTTTGGACATGAACACTGAAGCTTTCTTT	TRBJ1-1	TRBV12-5	-	-
CASNEGGQSNQPQHF	TGTGCCAGCAATGAAGGGGGGCAGAGCAATCAGCCCCAGCATTTT	TRBJ1-5	TRBV2	-	-
CASTYRGVSQPQHF	TGTGCCAGTACTTATAGAGGAGTAAGTCAGCCCCAGCATTTT	TRBJ1-5	TRBV19	-	-
CASSPGTGNTF	TGTGCCAGCTCGCCCGGGACAGGGAACACCTTC	TRBJ1-2	TRBV18	-	TRBD1
CASSPMGQPFSGNTIYF	TGTGCCAGCAGCCCGATGGGACAGCCTTTCTCTGGAAACACCATATATTTT	TRBJ1-3	TRBV7-8	-	TRBD1
CASSPTGQLYEQYF	TGTGCCAGCAGTCCGACAGGGCAACTCTACGAGCAGTACTTC	TRBJ2-7	TRBV27	few	TRBD1
CASSSPGQGMVGTEAFF	TGTGCCAGCAGCTCCCCGGGACAGGGGATGGTGGGCACTGAAGCTTTCTTT	TRBJ1-1	TRBV7-2	-	TRBD1
CASSPRGQGASGELFF	TGTGCCAGCAGCCCCCGAGGACAGGGGGCCTCCGGGGAGCTGTTTTTT	TRBJ2-2	TRBV7-6	-	TRBD1
CASSSQGSPTYGYTF	TGCGCCAGCAGCTCCCAGGGGAGCCCTACCTATGGCTACACCTTC	TRBJ1-2	TRBV5-1	-	-
CASSQVRGGYNEQFF	TGTGCCAGCAGCCAAGTGAGGGGCGGTTACAATGAGCAGTTCTTC	TRBJ2-1	TRBV3-1/TRBV3-2	-	-
CASSHRGTGANTGELFF	TGCGCCAGCAGCCATAGGGGGACAGGGGCGAACACCGGGGAGCTGTTTTTT	TRBJ2-2	TRBV5-1	medium-sized	TRBD1
CAWSRLAGGETQYF	TGTGCCTGGAGCCGACTAGCGGGGGGGGAGACCCAGTACTTC	TRBJ2-5	TRBV30	-	TRBD2
CASSQDFRLTNEKLFF	TGTGCCAGCAGCCAAGATTTTAGGTTAACTAATGAAAAACTGTTTTTT	TRBJ1-4	TRBV3-1/TRBV3-2	-	-
CASSVSGTSGNEQFF	TGCGCCAGCAGCGTGAGTGGGACTAGCGGCAATGAGCAGTTCTTC	TRBJ2-1	TRBV5-1	-	TRBD2
CSVGTGYADGYTF	TGCAGCGTTGGGACAGGTTATGCCGATGGCTACACCTTC	TRBJ1-2	TRBV29-1	-	TRBD1
CSVGGQDQPQHF	TGCAGCGTTGGTGGACAGGATCAGCCCCAGCATTTT	TRBJ1-5	TRBV29-1	-	TRBD1
CASSWGQEYGYTF	TGTGCCAGCAGCTGGGGCCAGGAGTATGGCTACACCTTC	TRBJ1-2	TRBV7-9	-	-
CAWRDRGTANEKLFF	TGTGCCTGGAGAGACAGGGGCACGGCTAATGAAAAACTGTTTTTT	TRBJ1-4	TRBV30	few	TRBD1
CASSLAGQLVYGYTF	TGTGCCAGCAGCTTAGCGGGACAGTTGGTCTATGGCTACACCTTC	TRBJ1-2	TRBV7-2	-	TRBD1
CASEPPGQGGSYTEAFF	TGTGCTAGTGAACCCCCCGGGCAGGGGGGATCGTACACTGAAGCTTTCTTT	TRBJ1-1	TRBV12-5	medium-sized	TRBD1
CASSYSWGQPQHF	TGTGCCAGCAGTTACTCTTGGGGTCAGCCCCAGCATTTT	TRBJ1-5	TRBV6-6	-	-
CASSEALLSGANVLTF	TGTGCCAGCAGTGAAGCGCTTCTCTCTGGGGCCAACGTCCTGACTTTC	TRBJ2-6	TRBV6-1	-	-
CASTLDRGNEQYF	TGTGCCAGTACTTTAGACCGGGGCAACGAGCAGTACTTC	TRBJ2-7	TRBV19	-	-
CASSELGGPTDTQYF	TGTGCCAGCAGTGAATTGGGGGGTCCCACAGATACGCAGTATTTT	TRBJ2-3	TRBV6-1	medium-sized	-
CASSRIGDTEAFF	TGTGCCAGCAGCCGCATTGGGGACACTGAAGCTTTCTTT	TRBJ1-1	TRBV11-1	few	-
CASSLVAGTGQGYTF	TGCGCCAGCAGCTTGGTTGCCGGGACAGGGCAAGGCTACACCTTC	TRBJ1-2	TRBV5-1	few	TRBD1
CASSSRLDRDGSEAFF	TGTGCCAGCAGTTCAAGATTGGACAGGGATGGATCTGAAGCTTTCTTT	TRBJ1-1	TRBV7-6	-	TRBD1
CASSQRVTDTQYF	TGTGCCAGCAGCCAACGAGTTACAGATACGCAGTATTTT	TRBJ2-3	TRBV14	-	-
CARSFITGGADTDNEQFF	TGTGCCAGAAGCTTCATCACAGGGGGCGCGGATACGGACAATGAGCAGTTCTTC	TRBJ2-1	TRBV5-3	-	TRBD1
CASSLRTGLLTEAFF	TGTGCCAGTAGTCTACGGACAGGGTTATTGACTGAAGCTTTCTTT	TRBJ1-1	TRBV19	few	TRBD1
CASSQVHGQETQYF	TGTGCCAGCAGCCAAGTTCACGGACAAGAGACCCAGTACTTC	TRBJ2-5	TRBV3-1/TRBV3-2	medium-sized	-
CASSPYTGLAGDEQFF	TGTGCCAGCAGCCCCTACACGGGACTAGCGGGGGATGAGCAGTTCTTC	TRBJ2-1	TRBV27	-	TRBD2
CASSLGSGGPDTQYF	TGTGCCAGCAGCTTAGGGTCGGGGGGGCCAGATACGCAGTATTTT	TRBJ2-3	TRBV7-9	-	TRBD2
CASSRWRGGRNEQFF	TGTGCCAGCAGTAGGTGGCGGGGGGGGAGGAATGAGCAGTTCTTC	TRBJ2-1	TRBV6-5	-	TRBD2
CASSLNGARGNEQFF	TGTGCCAGCAGCTTAAATGGGGCTCGAGGCAATGAGCAGTTCTTC	TRBJ2-1	TRBV7-3	few	-